This T cell receptor beta chain was found in a study of blood T cell repertoires in COVID-19. Overall study context: Researchers got acute and convalescent COVID-19 samples from the United States, Italy and Spain. T cells, B-cell-depleted T cells, or PBMCs supplied cDNA or gDNA.

The count of this clone is one. In the study's own analysis: Amplification from reference gene primers served as the basis for estimated nucleated cell counts. TCRdb keeps only in-frame clones here, not all; method: immunoSEQ multiplex PCR. Clonal size and the V and J genes are those of that table, whereas D and trimming came from the DNA. The sample carries approximately 110,000 clones, 69% recorded once. Trimming removed 1 base from V and 10 bases from J, with 11 bases in between. The CDR3 extends over 13 amino acids. The V gene's germline CDR1 is SGHVS and CDR2 FNYEAQ. The source is an elderly man with acute or convalescent COVID-19. The genes are TRBV7-6 and TRBJ2-1; no clear D gene. The source material was peripheral blood. As DNA, the CDR3 is TGTGCCAGCAGCTTAGGGTTAGTTCCCGAGCAGTTCTTC. Translation: CASSLGLVPEQFF.